This T cell receptor (beta chain) was observed in a study of Ad26.COV2.S vaccination and SARS-CoV-2 variants. V was trimmed by 7 bases and J by 1 base, leaving 8 bases between them. The length of the CDR3 is 12 residues. Germline V lookup: CDR1 PRHDT, CDR2 FYEKMQ (reference sequence). Treatment denoted: roughly 18 received Ad26.COV2.S at low or high dose, single or two shots; roughly five received placebo; per-sample allocation not given. Samples came from day 63 after the first vaccine or placebo injection. This Boston cohort included adults aged 18-55 years. Assay used: immunoSEQ multiplex PCR; TCRdb lists only in-frame clones, some missing. The sample lists 300,000 to 400,000 clones, around 86% seen once, with about 3% in the top ten.

The sample consisted of peripheral blood, taken in a trial of Ad26.COV2.S vaccine versus placebo. V gene TRBV13 combines with J gene TRBJ2-7, with D possibly being TRBD1 (6 bases). This clonotype was sampled from a person aged 18-60 years who received the Ad26.COV2.S COVID-19 vaccine or a placebo. This chain's CDR3 is CASTTGSYEQYF. The CDR3, as DNA: TGTGCCAGCACGACAGGTTCCTACGAGCAGTACTTC.